The 5 T cell receptor beta chains below all came from one sample that was sequenced in a study of cytomegalovirus exposure and HLA in healthy donors. PCR primers comprised 60 Vbeta and 13 Jbeta primers. The repertoire was sequenced with immunoSEQ multiplex PCR; TCRdb's copy has only in-frame clones and lacks some. This table holds over 150,000 clones, roughly two thirds found once. The source material was PBMCs. These receptors all come from a woman in her late teens or twenties in good health and CMV-seropositive.

This clone appeared once. The chain carries TRBV11-2 and TRBJ1-2, with 7 positions matching TRBD1. V shed 5 bases and J 8 bases; nucleotides not matched to a gene: 8. This CDR3 has 13 residues. Germline V lookup: CDR1 SGHAT, CDR2 FQNNGV. The CDR3 DNA follows: TGTGCCAGCAGCACCACAGGGGTTGACGGCTACACCTTC. Translation gives CASSTTGVDGYTF.

This clone has just one count. The V call is TRBV19, the J call TRBJ2-7; 8 positions match TRBD1. J gave up 2 bases and V 8 bases, and 5 bases lay outside the gene matches. Per germline, CDR1 LNHDA and CDR2 SQIVND (reference sequence). The CDR3 is 13 residues long. DNA of the CDR3: TGTGCCAGTGGGACAGGTCTAACCTACGAGCAGTACTTC. This encodes CASGTGLTYEQYF.

The genes are TRBV28 and TRBJ1-5; TRBD1 agrees at 7 bases. The ends lost 2 bases at V and 1 base at J; junction bases unmatched: 8. The CDR3 has 17 residues. Germline V lookup: CDR1 MDHEN, CDR2 SYDVKM. CDR3 bases: TGTGCCAGCAGTTTACCGACAGGGTGGGAGAGCAATCAGCCCCAGCATTTT. Amino acid sequence: CASSLPTGWESNQPQHF.

The chain is built from TRBV5-1 and TRBJ2-5; D not certain. The germline V gene encodes CDR1 SGHRS and CDR2 YFSETQ. Trimming removed 5 bases from V and 1 base from J, with 9 bases in between. This CDR3 has 13 residues. CDR3 residues: CASREILQETQYF. DNA for the CDR3: TGCGCCAGCAGGGAGATCCTCCAAGAGACCCAGTACTTC.

This clone was seen only a few times. V gene TRBV5-1 combines with J gene TRBJ1-1; D call uncertain. Germline values: CDR1 SGHRS, CDR2 YFSETQ. The CDR3 is 15 residues long. Trimming pared 4 bases from V and 0 bases from J, leaving 13 bases between. CDR3 sequence (DNA): TGCGCCAGCAGCCAACGACCGGAGTTGAACACTGAAGCTTTCTTT. It translates to CASSQRPELNTEAFF.